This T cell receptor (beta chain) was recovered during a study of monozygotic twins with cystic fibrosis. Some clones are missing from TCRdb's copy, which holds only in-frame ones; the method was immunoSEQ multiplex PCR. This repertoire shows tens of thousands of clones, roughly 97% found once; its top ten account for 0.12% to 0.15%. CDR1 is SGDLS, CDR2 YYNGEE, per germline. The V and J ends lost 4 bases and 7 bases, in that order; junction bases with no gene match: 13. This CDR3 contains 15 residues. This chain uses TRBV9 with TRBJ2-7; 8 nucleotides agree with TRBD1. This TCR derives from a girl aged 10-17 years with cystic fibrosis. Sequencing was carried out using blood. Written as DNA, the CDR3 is TGTGCCAGCAGCCCCCGGACAGGGCCAAGTGGGGAGCAGTACTTC. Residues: CASSPRTGPSGEQYF.